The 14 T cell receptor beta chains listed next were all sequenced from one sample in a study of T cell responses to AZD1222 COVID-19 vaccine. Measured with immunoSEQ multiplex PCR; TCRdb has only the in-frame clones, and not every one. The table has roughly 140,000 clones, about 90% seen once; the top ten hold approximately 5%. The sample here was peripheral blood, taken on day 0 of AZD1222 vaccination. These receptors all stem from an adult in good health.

The CDR3: CASSSGGTANIQYF. In nucleotides, the CDR3 is TGTGCCAGCAGCTCGGGGGGAACAGCAAACATTCAGTACTTC. The J gene is TRBJ2-4, the V gene TRBV7-8; 7 bases map to TRBD2. Per germline, CDR1 SGHVS and CDR2 FQNEAQ. The CDR3 is 14 residues long. V lost 4 bases and J lost 6; bases outside the gene matches: 6.

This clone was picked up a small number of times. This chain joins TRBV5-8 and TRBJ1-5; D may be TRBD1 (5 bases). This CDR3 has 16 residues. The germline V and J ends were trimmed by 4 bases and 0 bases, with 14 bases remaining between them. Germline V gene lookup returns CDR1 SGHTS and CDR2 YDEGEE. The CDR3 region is CASSRDSLYSNQPQHF. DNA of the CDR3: TGTGCCAGCAGCCGGGACTCCCTATATAGCAATCAGCCCCAGCATTTT.

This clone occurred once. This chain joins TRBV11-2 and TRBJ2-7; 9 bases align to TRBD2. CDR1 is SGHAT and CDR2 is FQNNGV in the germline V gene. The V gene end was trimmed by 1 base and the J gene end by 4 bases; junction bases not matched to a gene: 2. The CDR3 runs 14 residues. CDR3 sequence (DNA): TGTGCCAGCAGCTTAGGGACTAGCGCGTACGAGCAGTACTTC. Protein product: CASSLGTSAYEQYF.

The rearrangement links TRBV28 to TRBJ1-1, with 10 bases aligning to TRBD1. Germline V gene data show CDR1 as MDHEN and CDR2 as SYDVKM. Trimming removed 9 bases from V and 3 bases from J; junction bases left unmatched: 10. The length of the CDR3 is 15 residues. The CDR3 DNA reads TGTGCCAGTAAGAGCCCCGGGACAGGGGACACTGAAGCTTTCTTT. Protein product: CASKSPGTGDTEAFF.

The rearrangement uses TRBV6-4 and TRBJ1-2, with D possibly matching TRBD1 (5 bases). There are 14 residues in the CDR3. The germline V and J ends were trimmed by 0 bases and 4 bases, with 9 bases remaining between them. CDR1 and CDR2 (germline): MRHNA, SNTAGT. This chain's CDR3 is CASSDSKRGYGYTF. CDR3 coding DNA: TGTGCCAGCAGTGACTCGAAGAGGGGCTATGGCTACACCTTC.

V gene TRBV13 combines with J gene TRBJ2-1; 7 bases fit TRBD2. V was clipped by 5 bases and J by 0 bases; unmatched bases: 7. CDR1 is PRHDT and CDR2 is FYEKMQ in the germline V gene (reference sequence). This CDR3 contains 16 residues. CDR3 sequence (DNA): TGTGCCAGCAGCCCGGGGCTAGCGGACTCCTACAATGAGCAGTTCTTC. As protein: CASSPGLADSYNEQFF.

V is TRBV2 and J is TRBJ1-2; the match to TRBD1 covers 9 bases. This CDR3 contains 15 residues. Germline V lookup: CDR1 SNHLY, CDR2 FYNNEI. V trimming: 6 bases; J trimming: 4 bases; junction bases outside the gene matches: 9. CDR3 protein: CASRATGGYGYGYTF. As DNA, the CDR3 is TGTGCCAGCAGGGCAACAGGGGGCTATGGCTATGGCTACACCTTC.

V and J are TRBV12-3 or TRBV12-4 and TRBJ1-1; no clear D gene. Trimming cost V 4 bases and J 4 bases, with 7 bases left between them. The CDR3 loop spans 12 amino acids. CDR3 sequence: CASSYMGTEAFF. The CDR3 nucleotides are TGTGCCAGCAGTTATATGGGCACTGAAGCTTTCTTT.

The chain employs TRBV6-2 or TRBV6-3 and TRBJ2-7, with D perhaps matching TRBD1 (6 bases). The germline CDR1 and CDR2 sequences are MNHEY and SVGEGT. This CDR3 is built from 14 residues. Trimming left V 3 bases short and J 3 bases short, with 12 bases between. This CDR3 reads CASSYDRSGYEQYF. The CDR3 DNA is TGTGCCAGCAGTTATGACAGGAGTGGCTACGAGCAGTACTTC.

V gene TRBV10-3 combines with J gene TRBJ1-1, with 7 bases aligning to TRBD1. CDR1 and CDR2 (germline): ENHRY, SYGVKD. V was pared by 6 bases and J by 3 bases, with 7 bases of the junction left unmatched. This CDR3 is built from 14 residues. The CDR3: CAIRPRGGDTEAFF. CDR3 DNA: TGTGCCATCAGGCCCAGGGGGGGAGACACTGAAGCTTTCTTT.

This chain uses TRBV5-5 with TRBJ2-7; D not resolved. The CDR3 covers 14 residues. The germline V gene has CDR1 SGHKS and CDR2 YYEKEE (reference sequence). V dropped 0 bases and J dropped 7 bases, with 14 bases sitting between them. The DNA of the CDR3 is TGTGCCAGCAGCTTGGGGGGTGCTAAAGGGGAGCAGTACTTC. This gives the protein CASSLGGAKGEQYF.

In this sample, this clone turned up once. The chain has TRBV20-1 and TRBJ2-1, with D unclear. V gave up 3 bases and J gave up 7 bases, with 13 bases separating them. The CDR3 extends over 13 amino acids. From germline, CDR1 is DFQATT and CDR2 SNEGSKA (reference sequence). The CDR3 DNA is TGCAGTGCTAGTACCTTAGCAGGAAATGAGCAGTTCTTC. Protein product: CSASTLAGNEQFF.

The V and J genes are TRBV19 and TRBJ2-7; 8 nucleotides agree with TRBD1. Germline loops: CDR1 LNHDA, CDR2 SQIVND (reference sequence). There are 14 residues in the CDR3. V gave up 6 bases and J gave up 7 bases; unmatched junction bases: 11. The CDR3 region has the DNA TGTGCCAGTAGCCACGGCGGACAGGGAGGAGAGCAGTACTTC. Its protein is CASSHGGQGGEQYF.

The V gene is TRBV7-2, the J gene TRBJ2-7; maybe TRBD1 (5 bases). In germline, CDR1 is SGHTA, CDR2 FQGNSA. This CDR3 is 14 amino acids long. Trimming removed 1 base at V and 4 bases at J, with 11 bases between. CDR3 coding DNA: TGTGCCAGCAGCTTAGGGCAGGGCCTATACGAGCAGTACTTC. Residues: CASSLGQGLYEQYF. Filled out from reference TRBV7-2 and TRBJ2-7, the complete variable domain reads GAGVSQSPSNKVTEKGKDVELRCDPISGHTALYWYRQSLGQGLEFLIYFQGNSAPDKSGLPSDRFSAERTGGSVSTLTIQRTQQEDSAVYLCASSLGQGLYEQYFGPGTRLTVT.